The 22 T cell receptor beta chains presented below share a single source sample, sequenced in a study of Ad26.COV2.S vaccination and SARS-CoV-2 variants. Sequencing was performed with immunoSEQ multiplex PCR; in TCRdb, only in-frame clones are kept and a portion is missing. The sample has around 170,000 clones; around nine tenths are singletons. Sequencing used peripheral blood, obtained after recovery from COVID-19. The receptors were sampled from a human donor who had recovered from COVID-19.

This clone came up a few times. The chain employs TRBV7-9 and TRBJ2-3; possible D gene TRBD2, 5 bases. The V end lost 5 bases, the J end lost 5 bases, and 23 bases lay between the germline ends. The CDR3 has 17 residues. Germline CDR1 is SEHNR and CDR2 is FQNEAQ (reference sequence). The CDR3 sequence: CASSRRGPERVKDTQYF. CDR3 bases: TGTGCCAGCAGCCGGAGAGGGCCCGAAAGGGTAAAAGATACGCAGTATTTT.

V usage is TRBV19 and J usage is TRBJ2-4, with D unresolved. The germline V gene has CDR1 LNHDA and CDR2 SQIVND (reference sequence). The CDR3 extends over 16 amino acids. V shed 3 bases and J shed 0 bases, with 12 bases lying between them. DNA of the CDR3: TGTGCCAGTAGTATGAGGCAGACTCTAGCCAAAAACATTCAGTACTTC. Amino acids: CASSMRQTLAKNIQYF. Based on the CDR3 plus reference TRBV19 and TRBJ2-4, the full variable domain is DGGITQSPKYLFRKEGQNVTLSCEQNLNHDAMYWYRQDPGQGLRLIYYSQIVNDFQKGDIAEGYSVSREKKESFPLTVTSAQKNPTAFYLCASSMRQTLAKNIQYFGAGTRLSVL.

CDR3 sequence (DNA): TGTGCCAGCAGTGAGGGACAGTTAGAAGCTTTCTTT. Protein: CASSEGQLEAFF. The chain employs TRBV25-1 and TRBJ1-1; TRBD1 matches at 7 bases. V lost 3 bases and J lost 8; bases outside the gene matches: 3. This CDR3 has 12 residues. CDR1 and CDR2 from the germline V gene are MGHDK and SYGVNS.

The chain carries TRBV3-1 (or the pseudogene TRBV3-2) and TRBJ2-7; 12 bases are a match to TRBD2. Germline assignment: CDR1 LGHDT and CDR2 YNNKEL (reference sequence). This CDR3 comprises 14 residues. V was pared by 5 bases and J by 6 bases, with 5 bases of the junction left unmatched. CDR3 sequence (DNA): TGTGCCAGCAGCTCGCTAGCGGGGGGGATCGAGCAGTACTTC. Amino acid sequence: CASSSLAGGIEQYF.

The genes are TRBV6-5 and TRBJ1-2; D unclear. In germline, CDR1 is MNHEY, CDR2 SVGAGI. V lost 0 bases and J lost 2, with 7 bases in between. This CDR3 is built from 14 residues. The CDR3 coding sequence is TGTGCCAGCAGTTACTCGAGACCGAACTATGGCTACACCTTC. It encodes CASSYSRPNYGYTF.

This chain uses TRBV6-6 with TRBJ2-7; 8 bases fit TRBD2. V lost 5 bases and J lost 9; bases outside the gene matches: 15. The CDR3 totals 15 residues. CDR1 and CDR2 from the germline V gene are MNHNY and SVGAGI (reference sequence). The CDR3 coding sequence is TGTGCCAGCAGTATGCTAGCGGGTCAATCTCGGGGGCAGTACTTC. It specifies CASSMLAGQSRGQYF.

V and J are TRBV19 and TRBJ2-7; no reliable D call. This CDR3 comprises 16 residues. The V end lost 4 bases, the J end lost 1 base, and 17 bases lay between the germline ends. Germline assignment: CDR1 LNHDA and CDR2 SQIVND (reference sequence). In DNA form, the CDR3 reads TGTGCCAGTAGTACTCTCGGACGGCCCGATTCCTACGAGCAGTACTTC. Encoded protein: CASSTLGRPDSYEQYF. The full variable domain, in which reference TRBV19 and TRBJ2-7 provide the parts outside the CDR3, is DGGITQSPKYLFRKEGQNVTLSCEQNLNHDAMYWYRQDPGQGLRLIYYSQIVNDFQKGDIAEGYSVSREKKESFPLTVTSAQKNPTAFYLCASSTLGRPDSYEQYFGPGTRLTVT.

The J gene is TRBJ1-1, the V gene TRBV2, with D possibly being TRBD1 (6 bases). CDR1 SNHLY and CDR2 FYNNEI come from the germline V gene. The CDR3 is 15 amino acids. Trimming shortened V by 10 bases and J by 2 bases, and 20 bases separated the two germline ends. The DNA of the CDR3 is TGTGCCACCGAAACTACGGGGGGCCTTAACACTGAAGCTTTCTTT. Protein sequence: CATETTGGLNTEAFF. The whole variable domain, remainder taken from reference TRBV2 and TRBJ1-1, is EPEVTQTPSHQVTQMGQEVILRCVPISNHLYFYWYRQILGQKVEFLVSFYNNEISEKSEIFDDQFSVERPDGSNFTLKIRSTKLEDSAMYFCATETTGGLNTEAFFGQGTRLTVV.

This rearrangement joins TRBV19 to TRBJ1-5; possibly TRBD1 for D (6 bases). Deletions cut 2 bases from V and 1 base from J, with 27 bases between. CDR1 and CDR2 from the germline V gene are LNHDA and SQIVND (reference sequence). The CDR3 loop spans 21 amino acids. CDR3 DNA sequence: TGTGCCAGTAGTATAAGGAGGTACAGGGAAAGCGGTCGTGTCAGCAATCAGCCCCAGCATTTT. This gives the protein CASSIRRYRESGRVSNQPQHF.

The rearrangement links TRBV29-1 to TRBJ2-7; 11 bases fit TRBD1. With 3 bases clipped from V and 0 bases from J, the junction kept 4 bases outside the gene matches. The CDR3 spans 15 residues. Germline CDR1 reads SQVTM; CDR2 reads ANQGSEA. The CDR3 is CSVEVGTGGSYEQYF. The DNA of the CDR3 is TGCAGCGTTGAGGTAGGGACAGGGGGCTCCTACGAGCAGTACTTC.

V usage is TRBV5-4 and J usage is TRBJ1-1; possible D gene TRBD1, 5 bases. Germline V gene data show CDR1 as SGHNT and CDR2 as YYREEE (reference sequence). This CDR3 region has 14 residues. V was trimmed by 5 bases and J by 2 bases, leaving 13 bases between them. The CDR3 DNA reads as TGTGCCAGCAGTCGGTACGGGACTAACACTGAAGCTTTCTTT. It yields the protein CASSRYGTNTEAFF.

The chain links TRBV9 to TRBJ1-2, with 7 bases that match TRBD1. Per germline, CDR1 SGDLS and CDR2 YYNGEE. The V segment lost 0 bases and the J segment 8 bases; nucleotides outside the gene matches: 13. This CDR3 comprises 16 residues. DNA of the CDR3: TGTGCCAGCAGCGTAGCACCTGTTACAGGGGCAAGGGGCTACACCTTC. Amino acids: CASSVAPVTGARGYTF.

This chain links TRBV7-9 with TRBJ2-7; D not resolved. With 5 bases removed from V and 7 bases from J, the gap between germline ends came to 15 bases. The germline V gene has CDR1 SEHNR and CDR2 FQNEAQ (reference sequence). This CDR3 region has 13 residues. The CDR3 region is CASSPSLSGEQYF. The CDR3 bases are TGTGCCAGCAGCCCCTCATTGTCGGGTGAGCAGTACTTC.

The chain recombines TRBV7-3 with TRBJ2-7; D uncertain. Germline CDR1 is SGHTA and CDR2 is FQGTGA. V was clipped by 1 base and J by 4 bases, with 8 bases between them. The CDR3 is 13 amino acids. The CDR3 sequence: CASSLNPLYEQYF. The CDR3 coding sequence is TGTGCCAGCAGCTTAAATCCCCTGTACGAGCAGTACTTC. Together with reference TRBV7-3 and TRBJ2-7, the CDR3 gives the full variable domain: GAGVSQTPSNKVTEKGKYVELRCDPISGHTALYWYRQSLGQGPEFLIYFQGTGAADDSGLPNDRFFAVRPEGSVSTLKIQRTERGDSAVYLCASSLNPLYEQYFGPGTRLTVT.

V is TRBV6-2 or TRBV6-3 and J is TRBJ2-2; no firm D call. The V end was cut by 0 bases, the J end by 6 bases, with 8 bases between. CDR3 length equals 14 residues. Germline V gene lookup returns CDR1 MNHEY and CDR2 SVGEGT. The CDR3 loop is CASSYSVGPGELFF. Here the CDR3 DNA reads TGTGCCAGCAGTTACTCGGTGGGTCCCGGGGAGCTGTTTTTT.

The rearrangement uses TRBV10-1 and TRBJ2-5; no reliable D call. The CDR3 spans 13 residues. Germline V lookup: CDR1 WNHNN, CDR2 SYGVQD (reference sequence). Trimming stripped 4 bases from V and 5 bases from J, with 11 bases between. CDR3 sequence: CASSAGPGETQYF. The CDR3 nucleotides are TGCGCCAGCAGTGCTGGCCCCGGCGAGACCCAGTACTTC.

This chain uses TRBV11-2 with TRBJ1-1; D uncertain. The germline V and J ends were trimmed by 4 bases and 1 base, with 7 bases remaining between them. CDR1 and CDR2 (germline): SGHAT, FQNNGV. The CDR3 totals 13 residues. CDR3 protein: CASSSQQNTEAFF. CDR3 DNA: TGTGCCAGCAGCTCTCAGCAGAACACTGAAGCTTTCTTT.

The CDR3 DNA reads as TGTGCCAGCAGCTTGAGCCTAGCGGGAGTGTGGGTCGGGGAGCTGTTTTTT. Translation: CASSLSLAGVWVGELFF. The V call is TRBV5-6, the J call TRBJ2-2, with 10 bases that match TRBD2. J was trimmed by 7 bases and V by 1 base; bases with no gene match: 10. The CDR3 covers 17 residues. Germline loops: CDR1 SGHDT, CDR2 YYEEEE.

This sequence joins TRBV5-8 and TRBJ1-4, with a weak D call TRBD1 (5 bases). V shed 4 bases and J shed 3 bases, with 13 bases lying between them. CDR1 SGHTS and CDR2 YDEGEE come from the germline V gene. This CDR3 is 15 amino acids long. The CDR3 DNA sequence: TGTGCCAGCAGCATCCGGGCGGGGGCTAATGAAAAACTGTTTTTT. Residues: CASSIRAGANEKLFF.

Comment on this clone: At the DNA level, this CDR3 is encoded by other sequences in the same sample as well. The CDR3 reads CASSPYSNQPQHF. The CDR3 DNA reads TGTGCCAGTAGCCCCTATAGCAATCAGCCCCAGCATTTT. This sequence joins TRBV19 and TRBJ1-5; D ambiguous. Germline V gives CDR1 LNHDA, CDR2 SQIVND (reference sequence). V was clipped by 6 bases and J by 0 bases, with 6 bases between them. The CDR3 is made up of 13 amino acids.

This clone appeared a few times. The rearrangement joins TRBV7-9 to TRBJ1-4; D not certain. The CDR3 sequence is 13 residues long. Germline lookup yields CDR1 SEHNR and CDR2 FQNEAQ (reference sequence). Between the trimmed V and J ends, which lost 5 bases and 4 bases, there was a span of 8 bases. The CDR3 DNA is TGTGCCAGCAGCCGACGGCTTAATGAAAAACTGTTTTTT. Translated: CASSRRLNEKLFF.

This chain joins TRBV7-8 and TRBJ2-1; D may be TRBD2 (6 bases). Germline CDR1 SGHVS, CDR2 FQNEAQ. The CDR3 sequence is 15 residues long. Trimming stripped 5 bases from V and 7 bases from J, with 18 bases between. This CDR3 reads CASSPMGGVGNEQFF. For the CDR3, the DNA is TGTGCCAGCAGCCCGATGGGGGGAGTGGGAAATGAGCAGTTCTTC.